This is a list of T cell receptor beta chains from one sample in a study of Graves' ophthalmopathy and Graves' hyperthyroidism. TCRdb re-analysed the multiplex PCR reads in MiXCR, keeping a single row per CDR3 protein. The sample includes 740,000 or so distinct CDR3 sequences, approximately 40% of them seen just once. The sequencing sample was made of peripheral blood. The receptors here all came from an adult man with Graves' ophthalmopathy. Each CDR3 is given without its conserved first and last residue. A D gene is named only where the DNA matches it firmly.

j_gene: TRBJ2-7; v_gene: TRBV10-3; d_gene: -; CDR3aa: ASSAGQEQY
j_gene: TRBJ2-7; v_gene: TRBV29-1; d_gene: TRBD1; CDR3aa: SVERQGDPYEQY
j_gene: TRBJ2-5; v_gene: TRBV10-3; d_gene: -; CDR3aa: ATLRTENQETQY
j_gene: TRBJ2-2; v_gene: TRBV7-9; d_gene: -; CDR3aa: ATRLKGNTGELF
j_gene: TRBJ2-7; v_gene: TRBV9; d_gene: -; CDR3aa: ASSWGDRLSSYGQY
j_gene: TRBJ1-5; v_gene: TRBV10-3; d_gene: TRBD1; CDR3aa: AIRGGTGRPQH
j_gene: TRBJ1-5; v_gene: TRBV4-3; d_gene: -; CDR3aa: ASSQDQGANQPQH
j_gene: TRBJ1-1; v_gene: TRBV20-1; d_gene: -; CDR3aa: SARDWWGSNTEAF
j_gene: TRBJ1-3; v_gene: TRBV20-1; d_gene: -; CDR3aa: SAQKDSNSGNTIY
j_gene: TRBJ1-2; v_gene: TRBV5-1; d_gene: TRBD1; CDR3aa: ASSLAAQGGYGYT
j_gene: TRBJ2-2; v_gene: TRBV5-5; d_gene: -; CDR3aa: ASSLGTGAGELF
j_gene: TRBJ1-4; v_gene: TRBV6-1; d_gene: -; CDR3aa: ASSEVQYNEKLF
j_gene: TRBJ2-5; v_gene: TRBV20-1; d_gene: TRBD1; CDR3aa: SAREGQGIYEQTQY
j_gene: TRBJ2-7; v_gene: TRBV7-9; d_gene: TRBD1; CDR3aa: ASSLLGSWDRPSSYEQY
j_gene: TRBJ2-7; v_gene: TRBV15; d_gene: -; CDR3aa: ATSRSDSLGYEQY
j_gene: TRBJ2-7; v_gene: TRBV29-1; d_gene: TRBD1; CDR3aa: SVRDRIHGGNPYEQY
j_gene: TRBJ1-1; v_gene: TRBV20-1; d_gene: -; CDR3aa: SARLNPGNTEAF
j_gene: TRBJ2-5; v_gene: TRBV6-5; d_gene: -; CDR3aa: ATDGDYQETQY
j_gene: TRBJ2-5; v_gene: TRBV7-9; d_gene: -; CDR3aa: ASSLGRTGQETQY
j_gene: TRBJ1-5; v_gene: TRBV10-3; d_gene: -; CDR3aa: AISWGPDSTQH
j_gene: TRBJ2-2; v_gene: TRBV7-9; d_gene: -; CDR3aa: ASSQMGGELF
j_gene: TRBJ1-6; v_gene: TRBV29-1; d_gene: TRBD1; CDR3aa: SLGQGSSGSPLH
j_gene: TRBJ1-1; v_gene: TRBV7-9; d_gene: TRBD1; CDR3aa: ASSLGQMATEAF
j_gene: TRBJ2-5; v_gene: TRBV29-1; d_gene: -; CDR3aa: SAGSYGGETQY
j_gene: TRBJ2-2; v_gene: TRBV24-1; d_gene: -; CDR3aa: ATSDFSANTGELF
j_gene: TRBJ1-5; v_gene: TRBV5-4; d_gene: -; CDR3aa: ASSWDGRINQPQH
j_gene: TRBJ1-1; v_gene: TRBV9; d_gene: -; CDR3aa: ASSVGITVNTEAF
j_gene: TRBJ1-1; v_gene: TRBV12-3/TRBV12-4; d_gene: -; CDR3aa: ASSQTERPAF
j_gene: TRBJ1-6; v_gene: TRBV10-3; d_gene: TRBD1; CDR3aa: ASGQGSYNSPLH
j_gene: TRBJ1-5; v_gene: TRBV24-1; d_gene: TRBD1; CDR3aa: ATSSRGTGAYSNQPQH
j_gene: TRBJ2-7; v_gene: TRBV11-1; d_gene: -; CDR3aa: ASSPSGVSEQY
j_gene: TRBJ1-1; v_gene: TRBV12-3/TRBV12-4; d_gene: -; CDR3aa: ASRGLAMMNTEAF
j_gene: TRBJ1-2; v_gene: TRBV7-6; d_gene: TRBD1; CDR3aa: ASHYETGDGYT
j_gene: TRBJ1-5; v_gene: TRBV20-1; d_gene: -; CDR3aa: STEDIRQALQPQH
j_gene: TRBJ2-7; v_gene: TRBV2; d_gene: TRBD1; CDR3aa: ASSEATGGEQY
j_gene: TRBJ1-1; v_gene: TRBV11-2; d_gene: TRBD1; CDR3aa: ASSLGQAMNTEAF
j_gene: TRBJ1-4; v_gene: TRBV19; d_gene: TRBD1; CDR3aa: ASSAGTGQKFLPNEKLF
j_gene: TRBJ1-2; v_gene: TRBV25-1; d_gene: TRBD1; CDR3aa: ASSGPGQGSYGYT
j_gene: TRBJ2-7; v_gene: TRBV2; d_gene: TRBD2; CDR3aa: ASSELAGGPHEQY
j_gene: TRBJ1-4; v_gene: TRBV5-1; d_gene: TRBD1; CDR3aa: ASSLGQGAYVADEKLF